Reported below is one TCR beta chain. Its antigen is as yet unknown. Sequencing libraries for TCR beta were prepared with iRepertoire HTBI primers and Arm-PCR of CDR3 regions. In TCRdb, the multiplex PCR reads were re-called with MiXCR into one record per CDR3 protein. Of hundreds of thousands of distinct CDR3 sequences in the sample, about 22% were seen once. Germline V gene sequence: CDR1 MGHRA, CDR2 YSYEKL. The trim removed 2 bases at V and 3 bases at J, leaving 5 bases unmatched. This CDR3 contains 15 residues. This sample was taken from a study of regulatory T cells in long-lasting Graves disease. Broader study findings: Patients with persistent disease showed a bias toward TRBV28, TRBJ1-2 and TRBJ2-5. New patients shared some 890 public clonotypes, fewer than the 2,500 to 3,000 shared by persistent patients. The TCR repertoire of persistent Graves' patients was less diverse than that of newly diagnosed ones.

Time point noted: persistent/refractory GD, antithyroid drugs over 5 years with positive TRAb. Extracted RNA from PBMCs served as the source of the TCR library. The input for sequencing was peripheral blood mononuclear cells (PBMCs), taken when the disease was refractory, from a patient treated with antithyroid drugs. This clonotype was obtained from a female donor with Graves disease. The chain combines TRBV4-1 with TRBJ1-2, with 8 bases fitting TRBD1. The CDR3 loop is CASSQSGGLDYGYTF. The CDR3 DNA sequence: TGCGCCAGCAGCCAATCAGGGGGCCTGGACTATGGCTACACCTTC.